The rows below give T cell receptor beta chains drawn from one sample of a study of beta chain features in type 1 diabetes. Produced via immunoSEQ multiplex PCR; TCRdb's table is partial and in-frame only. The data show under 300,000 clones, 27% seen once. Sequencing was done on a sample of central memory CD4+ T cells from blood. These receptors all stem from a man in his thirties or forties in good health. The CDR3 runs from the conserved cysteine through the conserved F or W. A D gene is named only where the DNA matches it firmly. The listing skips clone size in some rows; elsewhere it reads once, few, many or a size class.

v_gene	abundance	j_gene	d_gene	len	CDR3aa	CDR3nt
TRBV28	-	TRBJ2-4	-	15	CASTDSSIAKNIQYF	TGTGCCAGCACCGACAGTTCAATAGCCAAAAACATTCAGTACTTC
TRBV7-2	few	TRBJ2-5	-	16	CASSSHPIGAGETQYF	TGTGCCAGCAGCTCCCACCCCATTGGGGCTGGGGAGACCCAGTACTTC
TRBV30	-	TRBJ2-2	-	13	CAWSVNAAGELFF	TGTGCCTGGAGTGTAAATGCCGCCGGGGAGCTGTTTTTT
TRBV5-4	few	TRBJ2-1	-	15	CASSLDGTYAREQFF	TGTGCCAGCAGCTTGGACGGGACCTACGCCAGAGAGCAGTTCTTC
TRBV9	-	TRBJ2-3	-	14	CASSVVEGRDTQYF	TGTGCCAGCAGCGTAGTTGAAGGGCGAGATACGCAGTATTTT
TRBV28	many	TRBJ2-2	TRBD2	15	CASSGGLVNTGELFF	TGTGCCAGCAGTGGGGGACTAGTGAACACCGGGGAGCTGTTTTTT
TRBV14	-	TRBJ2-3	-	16	CASSQGEALSRLPQYF	TGTGCCAGCAGCCAAGGAGAGGCCCTCTCTAGGCTTCCGCAGTATTTT
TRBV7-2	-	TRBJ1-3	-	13	CAGGLNSGNTIYF	TGTGCCGGGGGTCTCAACTCTGGAAACACCATATATTTT
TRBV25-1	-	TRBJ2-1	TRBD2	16	CASSELSGAWGNEQFF	TGTGCCAGCAGTGAATTGAGCGGGGCTTGGGGCAATGAGCAGTTCTTC
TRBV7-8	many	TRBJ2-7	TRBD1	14	CASSLDRGYDEQYF	TGTGCCAGCAGCTTGGACAGGGGATACGACGAGCAGTACTTC
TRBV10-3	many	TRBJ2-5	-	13	CAISDGPGETQYF	TGTGCCATCAGTGACGGTCCGGGAGAGACCCAGTACTTC
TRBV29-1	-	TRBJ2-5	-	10	CSVAWETQYF	TGCAGCGTTGCTTGGGAGACCCAGTACTTC
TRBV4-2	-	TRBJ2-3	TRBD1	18	CASSQDPVGTGGADTQYF	TGTGCCAGCAGCCAAGACCCGGTCGGGACAGGGGGCGCAGATACGCAGTATTTT
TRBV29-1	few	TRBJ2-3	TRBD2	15	CSVLGLAGPSDTQYF	TGCAGCGTTCTAGGACTAGCGGGGCCTTCAGATACGCAGTATTTT
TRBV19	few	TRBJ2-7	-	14	CASRWDTSSYEQYF	TGTGCCAGTAGATGGGACACGAGCTCCTACGAGCAGTACTTC
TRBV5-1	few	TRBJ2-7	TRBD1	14	CASSTRQGSHEQYF	TGCGCCAGCAGCACCCGACAGGGGAGCCACGAGCAGTACTTC
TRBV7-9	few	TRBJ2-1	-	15	CASATADSSYNEQFF	TGTGCCAGCGCCACGGCCGATAGCTCCTACAATGAGCAGTTCTTC
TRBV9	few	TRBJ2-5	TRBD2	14	CASSPRTSGETQYF	TGTGCCAGCAGCCCCCGGACTAGCGGGGAGACCCAGTACTTC
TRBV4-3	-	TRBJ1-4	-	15	CASSKQGGAGEKLFF	TGCGCCAGCAGCAAACAGGGAGGGGCCGGTGAAAAACTGTTTTTT
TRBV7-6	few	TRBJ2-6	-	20	CASSFPYERQDGSGANVLTF	TGTGCCAGCAGCTTCCCGTATGAGAGACAGGACGGCTCTGGGGCCAACGTCCTGACTTTC
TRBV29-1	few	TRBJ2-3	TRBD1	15	CSVVLLTGGSDTQYF	TGCAGCGTTGTACTTTTGACAGGGGGATCAGATACGCAGTATTTT
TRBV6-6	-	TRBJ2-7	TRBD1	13	CASSYTTGNEQYF	TGTGCCAGCAGTTACACGACAGGGAACGAGCAGTACTTC
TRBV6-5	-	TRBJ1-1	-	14	CASQWAGSDTEAFF	TGTGCCAGTCAATGGGCAGGGTCGGACACTGAAGCTTTCTTT
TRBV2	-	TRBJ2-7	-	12	CASAPFPREQYF	TGTGCCAGCGCCCCCTTCCCCCGCGAGCAGTACTTC
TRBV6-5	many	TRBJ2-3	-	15	CASKPRAPYTDTQYF	TGTGCCAGCAAGCCCCGAGCGCCCTACACAGATACGCAGTATTTT
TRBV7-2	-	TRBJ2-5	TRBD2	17	CASSLAGSGGAAETQYF	TGTGCCAGCAGCTTAGCAGGAAGCGGGGGGGCCGCAGAGACCCAGTACTTC
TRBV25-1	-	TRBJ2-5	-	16	CASSESGRAVQETQYF	TGTGCCAGCAGTGAATCGGGCAGGGCCGTCCAAGAGACCCAGTACTTC
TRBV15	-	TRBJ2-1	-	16	CATSRGQGETGNEQFF	TGTGCCACCAGCAGGGGTCAAGGGGAAACGGGCAATGAGCAGTTCTTC
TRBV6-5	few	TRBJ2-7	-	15	CASSNPRSPSYEQYF	TGTGCCAGCAGTAACCCCCGGAGCCCCTCCTACGAGCAGTACTTC
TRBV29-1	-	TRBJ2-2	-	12	CSGSTMAGELFF	TGCAGCGGCAGCACTATGGCCGGGGAGCTGTTTTTT
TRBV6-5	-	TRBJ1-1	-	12	CASSSGNTEAFF	TGTGCCAGCAGTTCCGGGAACACTGAAGCTTTCTTT
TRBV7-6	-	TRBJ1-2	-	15	CASSLARQGNYGYTF	TGTGCCAGCAGCTTAGCGCGGCAGGGAAACTATGGCTACACCTTC
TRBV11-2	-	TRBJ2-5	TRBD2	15	CASSLDPGGTTAQYF	TGTGCCAGCAGCTTAGATCCCGGGGGGACCACGGCCCAGTACTTC
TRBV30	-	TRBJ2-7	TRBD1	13	CASQPTGGSEQYF	TGTGCCTCCCAGCCGACAGGGGGGAGCGAGCAGTACTTC
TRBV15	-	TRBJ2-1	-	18	CATSRDLAGLASYNEQFF	TGTGCCACCAGCAGAGATCTCGCGGGACTGGCCTCCTACAATGAGCAGTTCTTC
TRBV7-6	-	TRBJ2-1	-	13	CASSLERLGAKFF	TGTGCCAGCAGCTTAGAGAGACTAGGGGCTAAGTTCTTC
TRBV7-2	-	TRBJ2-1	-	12	CASSLRYNEQFF	TGTGCCAGCAGCTTACGGTACAATGAGCAGTTCTTC
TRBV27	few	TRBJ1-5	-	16	CASSQRREGSNQPQHF	TGTGCCAGCAGTCAGCGACGGGAGGGGAGCAATCAGCCCCAGCATTTT
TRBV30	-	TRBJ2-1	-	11	CAWSSVYEQFF	TGTGCCTGGAGCTCAGTTTATGAGCAGTTCTTC
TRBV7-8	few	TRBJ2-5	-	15	CASSLAEGHQETQYF	TGTGCCAGCAGCTTAGCAGAAGGCCACCAAGAGACCCAGTACTTC
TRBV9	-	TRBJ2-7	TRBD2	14	CASSRGGLAYEQYF	TGTGCCAGCAGCCGCGGGGGGCTCGCCTACGAGCAGTACTTC
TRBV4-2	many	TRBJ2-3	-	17	CASSQEEGGLGTDTQYF	TGTGCCAGCAGCCAAGAGGAAGGAGGGTTGGGCACAGATACGCAGTATTTT
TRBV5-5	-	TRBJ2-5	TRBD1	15	CASSSYGQGGETQYF	TGTGCCAGCAGCTCATACGGACAGGGTGGTGAGACCCAGTACTTC
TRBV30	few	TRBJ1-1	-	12	CAWSRVNTEAFF	TGTGCCTGGAGTAGGGTGAACACTGAAGCTTTCTTT
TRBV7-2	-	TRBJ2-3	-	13	CASSPRPEDTQYF	TGTGCCAGCAGTCCTAGACCGGAGGATACGCAGTATTTT
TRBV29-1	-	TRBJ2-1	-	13	CSVEPMPNNEQFF	TGCAGCGTTGAACCAATGCCTAACAATGAGCAGTTCTTC
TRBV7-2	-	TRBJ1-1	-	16	CASSLEYTSMNTEAFF	TGTGCCAGCAGCTTAGAATATACCTCGATGAACACTGAAGCTTTCTTT
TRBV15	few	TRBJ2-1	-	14	CATSRDPTGTEQFF	TGTGCCACCAGCAGAGACCCCACCGGGACTGAGCAGTTCTTC
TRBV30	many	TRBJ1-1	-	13	CAWSVGGLVSAFF	TGTGCCTGGAGTGTCGGGGGGCTAGTATCAGCTTTCTTT